This T cell receptor beta chain stems from a study of cytotoxic CD8 clonotypes in ibrutinib-treated CLL. Assay: immunoSEQ multiplex PCR; the TCRdb copy retains only in-frame clones and omits some. The top ten hold 38% of the sample, which has 60,000 to 95,000 clones, around 78% seen once. This clone has only a few counts. Germline CDR1 and CDR2: SGHRS and YFSETQ. The CDR3 is made up of 12 amino acids. The germline V and J ends were trimmed by 1 base and 7 bases, with 8 bases remaining between them. Material: PBMCs, obtained after 24 months of ibrutinib treatment. This receptor was identified in a human donor with chronic lymphocytic leukemia. This sequence joins TRBV5-1 and TRBJ1-1, with D possibly matching TRBD1 (5 bases). This CDR3 is CASSLTGFEAFF. Here the CDR3 DNA reads TGCGCCAGCAGCTTGACAGGTTTTGAAGCTTTCTTT.